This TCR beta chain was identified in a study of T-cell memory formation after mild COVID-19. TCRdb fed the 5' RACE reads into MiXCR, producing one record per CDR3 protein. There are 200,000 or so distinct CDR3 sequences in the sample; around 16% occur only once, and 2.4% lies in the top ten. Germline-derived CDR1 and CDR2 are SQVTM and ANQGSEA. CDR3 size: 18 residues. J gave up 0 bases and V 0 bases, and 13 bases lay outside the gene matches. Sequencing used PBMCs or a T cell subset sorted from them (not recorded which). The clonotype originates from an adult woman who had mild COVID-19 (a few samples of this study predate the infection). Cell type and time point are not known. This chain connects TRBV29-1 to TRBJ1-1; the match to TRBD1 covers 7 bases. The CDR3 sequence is CSVEDLIWDRNLNTEAFF. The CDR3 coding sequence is TGCAGCGTTGAAGATCTCATCTGGGACAGAAACTTGAACACTGAAGCTTTCTTT.